This T cell receptor (beta chain) came from a study of CD8+ T cells in alopecia areata. Looking at the study overall: Spontaneous alopecia affected the approximately 6-13-month-old C3H/HeJ graft donors, whose skin was transplanted to approximately 7-10-week-old female C3H/HeJ mice. Whole-study findings and limits: Scalp data also include sequences from resident alphabeta T cells of normal skin. In lesional scalp, particularly from alopecia totalis/universalis, clonality was higher than in normal scalp.

Researchers sorted pooled cutaneous lymph node cells on the basis of CD4, CD8alpha, NKG2D, NKG2ACE and other markers. It was cDNA, reverse transcribed from extracted RNA, that served as the sequencing template. Method: immunoSEQ multiplex PCR; TCRdb's copy keeps in-frame clones and lacks some. The sample includes about 300,000 clones, none of them occurring once. Remarks on this clone: Its antigen is unknown. Gene names and germline refer to mouse. The CDR3 extends 4 residues past the end of the read, so its final part is completed from the germline J gene.

The ends were cut back, 2 bases at V and 4 bases at J, with 11 bases in the middle. The CDR3 length is 14 residues. Germline V CDR1 and CDR2: NSQYPW, LRSPGD (reference sequence). The V and J genes are TRBV1 and TRBJ1-2, with D maybe TRBD1 (6 bases). The sequencing input was CD4+ T cells sorted from a lymph node. The clonotype comes from a C3H/HeJ mouse with alopecia areata. These mice share the MHC haplotype H2-k. The covered CDR3 bases are TGCACCTGCAGTGCAAGACAGGCCGTCTCC. Its protein is CTCSARQAVS. The entire CDR3 protein reads CTCSARQAVSDYTF.